This T cell receptor beta chain was documented in a study of tumor and adjacent non-tumor tissue in lung cancer. V was pared by 6 bases and J by 5 bases, with 16 bases between. This CDR3 comprises 15 residues. Germline V CDR1 and CDR2: SGHNT, YENEEA. Three rounds of nested PCR, following a modified ARM-PCR protocol, produced the TCRbeta library. Each CDR3 protein gets one entry after TCRdb re-called the multiplex PCR reads with MiXCR. Among 40,000 to 50,000 distinct CDR3 sequences, more than 55% were seen once, and the ten largest hold 25% to 35%. No cell sorting was done before RNA was extracted from the tissue. Distant lung tissue was collected more than 3 cm away from the tumor edge.

Sequencing was done on a sample of distant non-tumor lung tissue. The chain has TRBV11-3 and TRBJ2-2; D not certain. The TCR comes from a woman aged 70-85 years with non-small cell lung cancer. CDR3 coding DNA: TGTGCCAGCAGTTCCGTTACAAGGTGGACCGGGGAGCTGTTTTTT. This sequence encodes CASSSVTRWTGELFF. Filled out from reference TRBV11-3 and TRBJ2-2, the complete variable domain reads EAGVVQSPRYKIIEKKQPVAFWCNPISGHNTLYWYLQNLGQGPELLIRYENEEAVDDSQLPKDRFSAERLKGVDSTLKIQPAELGDSAVYLCASSSVTRWTGELFFGEGSRLTVL.